The 28 T cell receptor beta chains below come from one sample, sequenced in a study of T cell responses to AZD1222 COVID-19 vaccine. The repertoire was sequenced with immunoSEQ multiplex PCR; TCRdb's copy has only in-frame clones and lacks some. The data hold tens of thousands of clones, with roughly 82% observed a single time. The source was peripheral blood, collected on day 0 of AZD1222 vaccination. These receptors all come from an adult in good health.

V usage is TRBV19 and J usage is TRBJ1-5; D ambiguous. Germline V lookup: CDR1 LNHDA, CDR2 SQIVND (reference sequence). This CDR3 region has 15 residues. Trimming removed 4 bases at V and 0 bases at J, with 10 bases between. The CDR3 region is CASSRIPDSNQPQHF. CDR3 coding DNA: TGTGCCAGTAGTAGAATACCAGATAGCAATCAGCCCCAGCATTTT.

This rearrangement joins TRBV2 to TRBJ1-1; D gene unclear. V lost 10 bases, J lost 6 bases, and 21 bases lay in between. CDR1 and CDR2 from the germline V gene are SNHLY and FYNNEI. The CDR3 covers 14 residues. CDR3 sequence: CANRRSGVMAEAFF. CDR3 nucleotide sequence: TGTGCCAACCGCCGCAGCGGGGTAATGGCTGAAGCTTTCTTT.

The genes are TRBV4-1 and TRBJ1-1; D is possibly TRBD1 (6 bases). Germline CDR1 is MGHRA and CDR2 is YSYEKL. The ends were cut back, 4 bases at V and 4 bases at J, with 10 bases in the middle. The CDR3 covers 13 residues. In DNA, the CDR3 is TGCGCCAGCAGCCCCTCAGGGGCCACTGAAGCTTTCTTT. It encodes CASSPSGATEAFF.

The rearrangement links TRBV25-1 to TRBJ1-2, with TRBD1 identical over 10 bases. The CDR3 runs to 14 residues. Germline V gives CDR1 MGHDK, CDR2 SYGVNS. The J segment lost 8 bases and the V segment lost 8 bases, leaving 11 bases of the junction unmatched. The DNA of the CDR3 is TGTGCCAGCGGAGCACTGGGGACAGGGGAAGGCTACACCTTC. It translates to CASGALGTGEGYTF.

The genes are TRBV10-3 and TRBJ2-7; D gene uncertain. V lost 5 bases and J 5 bases, leaving 10 bases between the germline ends. CDR3 length: 12 residues. Germline V gives CDR1 ENHRY, CDR2 SYGVKD. The chain's CDR3 is CAISPRQDEQYF. Written as DNA, the CDR3 is TGTGCCATCAGTCCAAGACAAGACGAGCAGTACTTC.

DNA for the CDR3: TGCGCCAGCAGCTTGGCTGGCACCGGGGAGCTGTTTTTT. Amino acids: CASSLAGTGELFF. This chain joins TRBV5-1 and TRBJ2-2; D ambiguous. Germline CDR1 and CDR2: SGHRS and YFSETQ. With 0 bases removed from V and 4 bases from J, the gap between germline ends came to 4 bases. The CDR3 totals 13 residues.

This sequence joins TRBV6-1 and TRBJ2-1; 8 nucleotides line up with TRBD2. The CDR3 is made up of 13 amino acids. CDR1 MNHNS and CDR2 SASEGT come from the germline V gene. Trimming at V came to 1 base and at J to 9 bases, leaving 2 bases not matched to a gene. The CDR3 loop is CASSEGGGFEQFF. CDR3 coding DNA: TGTGCCAGCAGTGAAGGCGGGGGGTTTGAGCAGTTCTTC.

The CDR3 sequence: CASSPARVSGNTIYF. The CDR3 DNA sequence: TGTGCCAGTAGTCCCGCGCGTGTGTCTGGAAACACCATATATTTT. V usage is TRBV19 and J usage is TRBJ1-3; D is undetermined. V lost 5 bases, J lost 1 base, and 12 bases lay in between. The CDR3 has 15 residues. Germline V gene data show CDR1 as LNHDA and CDR2 as SQIVND (reference sequence). Full variable domain (missing parts from reference TRBV19 and TRBJ1-3): DGGITQSPKYLFRKEGQNVTLSCEQNLNHDAMYWYRQDPGQGLRLIYYSQIVNDFQKGDIAEGYSVSREKKESFPLTVTSAQKNPTAFYLCASSPARVSGNTIYFGEGSWLTVV.

This chain uses TRBV12-5 with TRBJ1-1, with TRBD1 matching 8 bases. Trimming removed 3 bases from V and 3 bases from J; junction bases left unmatched: 15. The germline CDR1 and CDR2 sequences are LGHNT and FRNRAP. The CDR3 loop spans 18 amino acids. CDR3 in DNA: TGTGCTAGTGGTTTATATCAGGGGGCTAAGGCGATGGACACTGAAGCTTTCTTT. This sequence encodes CASGLYQGAKAMDTEAFF.

The chain links TRBV4-2 to TRBJ1-5, with D possibly being TRBD1 (6 bases). Per the germline V gene, CDR1 is LGHNA and CDR2 is YNFKEQ. Trimming shortened V by 0 bases and J by 0 bases, and 6 bases separated the two germline ends. The CDR3 covers 15 residues. The CDR3 sequence: CASSQEGASNQPQHF. In DNA form, the CDR3 reads TGTGCCAGCAGCCAAGAGGGGGCTAGCAATCAGCCCCAGCATTTT.

J is TRBJ1-4 and V is TRBV5-1, with D possibly TRBD1 on 6 matching bases. The CDR3 length is 17 residues. Germline V gene lookup returns CDR1 SGHRS and CDR2 YFSETQ. Deletions cut 6 bases from V and 8 bases from J, with 26 bases between. CDR3 bases: TGCGCCAGCAAACCGGGGGCTGCGGGAATGAGTTTAGAAAAACTGTTTTTT. It encodes CASKPGAAGMSLEKLFF.

The gene calls are TRBV3-1 (or the pseudogene TRBV3-2) and TRBJ1-1; D is unresolved. Per germline, CDR1 LGHDT and CDR2 YNNKEL (reference sequence). Trimming removed 5 bases at V and 5 bases at J, with 9 bases between. The CDR3 contains 12 residues. The CDR3 loop reads CASSVLGTEAFF. The CDR3 nucleotides are TGTGCCAGCAGCGTTTTAGGTACTGAAGCTTTCTTT.

The gene calls are TRBV2 and TRBJ2-3, with TRBD2 matching over 11 bases. This CDR3 comprises 16 residues. V was clipped by 7 bases and J by 0 bases; unmatched bases: 6. CDR1 and CDR2 (germline): SNHLY, FYNNEI. CDR3 sequence reads: CASKKTSGASTDTQYF. The CDR3 nucleotides are TGTGCCAGCAAGAAGACTAGCGGGGCTAGCACAGATACGCAGTATTTT.

The gene calls are TRBV5-1 and TRBJ1-1; unclear D gene. Trimming shortened V by 4 bases and J by 5 bases, and 15 bases separated the two germline ends. The CDR3 sequence is 14 residues long. Germline V gene data show CDR1 as SGHRS and CDR2 as YFSETQ. CDR3 sequence: CASSPRGGRTEAFF. The CDR3, as DNA: TGCGCCAGCAGCCCCCGGGGTGGGCGTACTGAAGCTTTCTTT.

J is TRBJ1-4 and V is TRBV30; D perhaps matches TRBD1 (6 bases). From germline, CDR1 is GTSNPN and CDR2 SVGIG (reference sequence). CDR3 size: 14 residues. V shed 6 bases and J shed 0 bases, with 11 bases lying between them. The CDR3, as DNA: TGTGCCTGCGCGACAGGTGCAACTAATGAAAAACTGTTTTTT. Translated, it gives CACATGATNEKLFF. Complete variable domain (other parts from reference TRBV30 and TRBJ1-4): SQTIHQWPATLVQPVGSPLSLECTVEGTSNPNLYWYRQAAGRGLQLLFYSVGIGQISSEVPQNLSASRPQDRQFILSSKKLLLSDSGFYLCACATGATNEKLFFGSGTQLSVL.

The CDR3 here is CASSLAASGGFTDTQYF. The CDR3 coding sequence is TGTGCCAGCAGCTTGGCGGCTAGCGGGGGGTTCACAGATACGCAGTATTTT. The chain joins TRBV5-6 to TRBJ2-3, with 11 bases lining up with TRBD2. This CDR3 has 17 amino acids. Looked up from germline, CDR1 is SGHDT and CDR2 is YYEEEE. Trimming removed 0 bases from V and 2 bases from J; junction bases left unmatched: 5.

The chain recombines TRBV5-1 with TRBJ1-2, with D tentatively TRBD1 (5 bases). V dropped 0 bases and J dropped 4 bases, with 16 bases sitting between them. Germline loops: CDR1 SGHRS, CDR2 YFSETQ. The length of the CDR3 is 16 residues. The chain's CDR3 is CASSLAVGESGYGYTF. The CDR3 DNA sequence: TGCGCCAGCAGCTTGGCCGTGGGGGAGAGCGGCTATGGCTACACCTTC.

The chain employs TRBV3-1 (or the pseudogene TRBV3-2) and TRBJ1-2; D perhaps matches TRBD1 (6 bases). Germline loops: CDR1 LGHDT, CDR2 YNNKEL (reference sequence). Deletions cut 4 bases from V and 6 bases from J, with 12 bases between. This CDR3 is built from 13 residues. CDR3 residues: CASSLRGVNGYTF. The CDR3 region has the DNA TGTGCCAGCAGCCTCAGGGGTGTGAATGGCTACACCTTC.

This clone was counted a few times. This chain links TRBV30 with TRBJ1-1; D might be TRBD1 (5 bases). V was clipped by 2 bases and J by 5 bases, with 9 bases between them. There are 12 residues in the CDR3. CDR1 and CDR2 (germline): GTSNPN, SVGIG (reference sequence). The CDR3 here is CAWSPGGTEAFF. CDR3 nucleotides: TGTGCCTGGAGTCCGGGGGGGACTGAAGCTTTCTTT.

This clone has a single count. This chain links TRBV2 with TRBJ2-5; 7 bases match TRBD1. This CDR3 spans 15 amino acids. The junction had 9 bases not matched to a gene; V was cut back by 6 bases and J by 2 bases. Germline V gene sequence: CDR1 SNHLY, CDR2 FYNNEI. DNA for the CDR3: TGTGCCAGCAGGACCGGGACAGTTCATCAAGAGACCCAGTACTTC. It translates to CASRTGTVHQETQYF.

This clone was seen once. The chain joins TRBV11-2 to TRBJ2-7, with D possibly TRBD1 on 5 matching bases. Germline-derived CDR1 and CDR2 are SGHAT and FQNNGV. This CDR3 spans 16 amino acids. The germline V and J ends were trimmed by 1 base and 1 base, with 14 bases remaining between them. CDR3 coding DNA: TGTGCCAGCAGCTTAGTCTCAGGGATGGGGTCCTACGAGCAGTACTTC. This encodes CASSLVSGMGSYEQYF.

V and J are TRBV7-6 and TRBJ1-5; 10 bases line up with TRBD1. The ends lost 5 bases at V and 5 bases at J; junction bases unmatched: 6. The CDR3 sequence is 15 residues long. The germline CDR1 and CDR2 sequences are SGHVS and FNYEAQ. The CDR3 reads CASSPGQGGDQPQHF. In nucleotides, the CDR3 is TGTGCCAGCAGCCCCGGACAGGGGGGCGATCAGCCCCAGCATTTT.

The count of this clone is one. V gene TRBV28 combines with J gene TRBJ2-1; 9 nucleotides agree with TRBD2. CDR1 is MDHEN, CDR2 SYDVKM, per germline. J lost 15 bases, V lost 3 bases, and 3 bases had no gene match. The length of the CDR3 is 11 residues. The CDR3 reads CASSFSGGLFF. As DNA, the CDR3 is TGTGCCAGCAGTTTTAGCGGGGGCTTGTTCTTC.

This chain links TRBV5-4 with TRBJ1-1; 7 positions agree with TRBD1. Germline CDR1 SGHNT, CDR2 YYREEE (reference sequence). The CDR3 covers 13 residues. Trimming cost V 10 bases and J 3 bases; bases outside gene matches: 9. Here the CDR3 reads CAYGGQRYTEAFF. CDR3 DNA sequence: TGTGCCTACGGGGGACAGAGATACACTGAAGCTTTCTTT.

This chain uses TRBV21-1 with TRBJ1-6. TRBV21-1 is designated a pseudogene. The CDR3 runs 16 residues. The CDR3 coding sequence is TGTGCCAGCAGCAAAGCGGGATGGCAGCAAAATTCACCCCTCCACTTT. Translating gives CASSKAGWQQNSPLHF.

This chain connects TRBV9 to TRBJ2-7; 7 positions match TRBD1. This CDR3 has 13 amino acids. V shed 0 bases and J 6 bases; nucleotides not matched to a gene: 3. CDR1 is SGDLS and CDR2 is YYNGEE in the germline V gene. CDR3 protein: CASSVDYRGEQYF. The CDR3 region has the DNA TGTGCCAGCAGCGTAGATTACAGGGGCGAGCAGTACTTC.

This chain connects TRBV5-1 to TRBJ1-1; D unresolved. Germline assignment: CDR1 SGHRS and CDR2 YFSETQ. The CDR3 consists of 16 residues. Trimming removed 0 bases at V and 5 bases at J, with 17 bases between. CDR3 amino acids: CASSLDAGLGRTEAFF. The CDR3 coding sequence is TGCGCCAGCAGCTTGGACGCCGGCTTGGGTAGAACTGAAGCTTTCTTT.

The chain uses TRBV19 and TRBJ2-2; 10 nucleotides align to TRBD1. CDR1 is LNHDA and CDR2 is SQIVND in the germline V gene (reference sequence). This CDR3 is 15 amino acids long. The trim removed 3 bases at V and 6 bases at J, leaving 4 bases unmatched. The CDR3 is CASSIETGGPGELFF. Written as DNA, the CDR3 is TGTGCCAGTAGTATCGAGACAGGGGGCCCCGGGGAGCTGTTTTTT.